This TCR beta chain was profiled in a study of blood T cell repertoires in COVID-19. Study information: The United States, Italy and Spain provided the acute and convalescent COVID-19 samples. Nucleic acid was either cDNA or gDNA, and it came from T cells, B-cell-depleted T cells, or PBMCs.

In the original processing: Nucleated cell number was recorded as an estimate derived from reference gene primer amplification. Using immunoSEQ multiplex PCR, the repertoire was profiled, and TCRdb retains in-frame clones only, with some absent. V, J and clone size were drawn from that table, and D and trimming were deduced from the DNA. Of some 130,000 clones listed, less than 90% are singletons. Germline V gene data show CDR1 as SGDLS and CDR2 as YYNGEE. The CDR3 has 15 amino acids. With V trimmed by 0 bases and J by 7 bases, 6 bases remained unmatched. This rearrangement joins TRBV9 to TRBJ2-3; 9 bases map to TRBD2. The sequencing sample was made of peripheral blood. The origin of this receptor is a woman aged 25-40 years who had recovered from COVID-19. DNA of the CDR3: TGTGCCAGCAGCGTAGTGGCGGGAGGGCCGTATACGCAGTATTTT. Protein product: CASSVVAGGPYTQYF.